The rows below give T cell receptor beta chains drawn from one sample of a study of cytotoxic CD8 clonotypes in ibrutinib-treated CLL. The protocol was immunoSEQ multiplex PCR, while the TCRdb copy is restricted to in-frame clones and leaves out a portion. Here the sample spans about 49,000 clones, around half being singletons. The source was PBMCs, collected after 12 months of ibrutinib treatment. These receptors all come from a human donor with chronic lymphocytic leukemia. The CDR3 runs from the conserved cysteine through the conserved F or W. D genes are given only for firm matches. Size is stated for part of the rows, as once, few or many counts, or as a class when the clone is expanded.

v_gene	abundance	j_gene	d_gene	CDR3nt	CDR3aa
TRBV27	-	TRBJ2-3	-	TGTGCCAGCAGACAGGACTCTCGGTCAGATACGCAGTATTTT	CASRQDSRSDTQYF
TRBV25-1	-	TRBJ1-1	-	TGTGCCAGCAGTGATTTATTGGCAGGGAAGAACACTGAAGCTTTCTTT	CASSDLLAGKNTEAFF
TRBV10-3	-	TRBJ2-1	TRBD2	TGTGCCGTTCGTCACACTAGCGGAAGCTCCTACAATGAGCAGTTCTTC	CAVRHTSGSSYNEQFF
TRBV27	-	TRBJ1-2	-	TGTGCCAGCAGGCCCATGGGACACCTTAACTATGGCTACACCTTC	CASRPMGHLNYGYTF
TRBV29-1	few	TRBJ2-5	TRBD2	TGCAGCGTTGGTCCAACTAGCGGGAGGGGGGAGACCCAGTACTTC	CSVGPTSGRGETQYF
TRBV5-1	-	TRBJ2-5	TRBD1	TGCGCCAGCAGCCCGATTACAGGGGGCCTGTACCAAGAGACCCAGTACTTC	CASSPITGGLYQETQYF
TRBV19	few	TRBJ2-3	TRBD1	TGTGCCAGTAGTATAAGGACAGGTACTAGCACAGATACGCAGTATTTT	CASSIRTGTSTDTQYF
TRBV27	few	TRBJ2-7	TRBD1	TGTGCCAGCAGTTTGAGGACAGGATGGGACGAGCAGTACTTC	CASSLRTGWDEQYF
TRBV19	once	TRBJ2-3	-	TGTGCCAGTAGTTTAGGCCAGGCAGATACGCAGTATTTT	CASSLGQADTQYF
TRBV2	-	TRBJ2-4	-	TGTGCCAGCAGAGGACAGTCTCTAGCCAAAAACATTCAGTACTTC	CASRGQSLAKNIQYF
TRBV11-1	-	TRBJ2-3	TRBD1	TGTGCCAGCAGCTTAGGACAGGGTGTACATACGCAGTATTTT	CASSLGQGVHTQYF
TRBV7-6	-	TRBJ1-1	-	TGTGCCAGCAGCTTAACAGAACTGGCTGAAGCTTTCTTT	CASSLTELAEAFF
TRBV27	many	TRBJ1-5	TRBD1	TGTGCCAGCAGTTCGGGACAGGGGGTTAGCAATCAGCCCCAGCATTTT	CASSSGQGVSNQPQHF
TRBV18	-	TRBJ2-5	-	TGTGCCAGCTCAGGTCAAACGGACAGCCAAGAGACCCAGTACTTC	CASSGQTDSQETQYF
TRBV28	-	TRBJ2-7	-	TGTGCCAGCAGTTTAGCCCTAGAAGGAAAGGTAAACTTC	CASSLALEGKVNF
TRBV6-1	-	TRBJ1-4	TRBD1	TGTGCCAGCAATGAACCGGGACAGGGGACTAGAAAACTGTTTTTT	CASNEPGQGTRKLFF
TRBV18	few	TRBJ2-7	TRBD1	TGTGCCAGCTCACCACCGACCAGAACAGGGGTACTCGAGCAGTACTTC	CASSPPTRTGVLEQYF
TRBV18	few	TRBJ1-2	TRBD1	TGTGCCAGCCACCGGGACAGGGGACTTAACTATGGCTACACCTTC	CASHRDRGLNYGYTF
TRBV6-1	-	TRBJ2-2	-	TGTGCCAGCAGTGGTGACGGGGACGGGGAGCTGTTTTTT	CASSGDGDGELFF
TRBV4-2	-	TRBJ2-2	-	TGTGCCAGCAGCCAACTTAACACCGGGGAGCTGTTTTTT	CASSQLNTGELFF
TRBV10-2	-	TRBJ2-5	TRBD2	TGCGCCAGCAGTGAGTCAGCTAGCGGTGGTTGGGAGACCCAGTACTTC	CASSESASGGWETQYF
TRBV7-3	-	TRBJ2-2	-	TGTGCCAGCAGCCTAGCTATCACCGGGGAGCTGTTTTTT	CASSLAITGELFF
TRBV27	-	TRBJ2-3	-	TGTGCCAGCAGTCCTGGACTTCACACAGATACGCAGTATTTT	CASSPGLHTDTQYF
TRBV18	-	TRBJ1-4	TRBD1	TGTGCCAGCCGGCGGGACAGCAATAATGAAAAACTGTTTTTT	CASRRDSNNEKLFF
TRBV2	-	TRBJ1-1	TRBD1	TGTGCCAGCGTACCACAGGGGCGGACTGAAGCTTTCTTT	CASVPQGRTEAFF
TRBV7-9	-	TRBJ1-1	-	TGTGCCAGCAGCTCCCGCGGGACCTCTGAAGCTTTCTTT	CASSSRGTSEAFF
TRBV5-6	-	TRBJ2-7	TRBD1	TGTGCCAGCAGCTTGAGGACAGGCGAGCAGTACTTC	CASSLRTGEQYF
TRBV5-1	-	TRBJ2-7	-	TGCGCCAGCAGCTTGGACGGACTCTACGAGCAGTACTTC	CASSLDGLYEQYF
TRBV5-1	-	TRBJ2-3	-	TGCGCCAGCAGCTTCCCCCCTCGAGATACGCAGTATTTT	CASSFPPRDTQYF
TRBV7-2	-	TRBJ2-7	-	TGTGCCAGCAGCTTAGCGACTGGGTCCGTCTACGAGCAGTACTTC	CASSLATGSVYEQYF
TRBV7-9	once	TRBJ2-5	-	TGTGCCAGCAGCCGCAGGGTTCCGGAGACCCAGTACTTC	CASSRRVPETQYF
TRBV27	few	TRBJ2-3	-	TGTGCCAGCAGTGAGCAGCGGCTAAGCACAGATACGCAGTATTTT	CASSEQRLSTDTQYF
TRBV27	once	TRBJ1-2	-	TGTGCCAGCAGACGGGTCCACAGCAGCTATGGCTACACCTTC	CASRRVHSSYGYTF
TRBV19	few	TRBJ1-2	-	TGTGCCAGTAGTACGGGCTATGGCTACACCTTC	CASSTGYGYTF
TRBV6-6	few	TRBJ2-5	-	TGTGCCAGCAGCCCCGGGACACGGGTGGAGACCCAGTACTTC	CASSPGTRVETQYF
TRBV7-9	-	TRBJ2-7	TRBD1	TGTGCCAGCAGCTTAGCCAGGACAGGTCTGCGCCACGAGCAGTACTTC	CASSLARTGLRHEQYF
TRBV5-4	few	TRBJ2-2	TRBD1	TGTGCCAGCAGCTTGGGGACAGGGACCTACACCGGGGAGCTGTTTTTT	CASSLGTGTYTGELFF
TRBV4-1	once	TRBJ1-5	-	TGCGCCAGCAGCCAAGATGGGGACCCAAGGCAGCCCCAGCATTTT	CASSQDGDPRQPQHF
TRBV18	-	TRBJ1-1	TRBD1	TGTGCCAGCTCACCAAAGGCAGGGGGGAACACTGAAGCTTTCTTT	CASSPKAGGNTEAFF
TRBV13	few	TRBJ1-2	-	TGTGCCAGCAGCTTAGCGGGGGGCCTTAACTATGGCTACACCTTC	CASSLAGGLNYGYTF
TRBV7-2	few	TRBJ2-1	-	TGTGCCAGCAGGCCAGGGCACCAGGGTTACAACAATGAGCAGTTCTTC	CASRPGHQGYNNEQFF
TRBV11-2	few	TRBJ2-5	-	TGTGCCAGCAGCCGGGACAACGGGGAGACCCAGTACTTC	CASSRDNGETQYF
TRBV9	-	TRBJ2-3	-	TGTGCCAGCAGCGTAGCCAGCTCTAGCACAGATACGCAGTATTTT	CASSVASSSTDTQYF
TRBV28	few	TRBJ2-5	-	TGTGCCAGCAGTTCCCCTGGACACACGTACCAAGAGACCCAGTACTTC	CASSSPGHTYQETQYF
TRBV2	-	TRBJ2-5	-	TGTGCCAGCAGTCCAGCGACACCTGGGGAGACCCAGTACTTC	CASSPATPGETQYF
TRBV6-6	few	TRBJ1-4	-	TGTGCCAGCAGGGACAGAAATGAAAAACTGTTTTTT	CASRDRNEKLFF
TRBV29-1	-	TRBJ2-5	-	TGCAGCCCTCGGGGGGCAGGGGAAAATGTAGAACGAGAGACCCAGTACTTC	CSPRGAGENVERETQYF